The 6 T cell receptor beta chains given below trace back to one sample, sequenced in a study of shared clonotypes between healthy human individuals. Assay: immunoSEQ multiplex PCR; the TCRdb copy retains only in-frame clones and omits some. The sample lists 2.5 million or so clones, roughly 92% occurring once. Sequencing input: naive CD4+ T cells sorted from blood. Subset defined: CD45RA+ positively selected. The origin of the receptors is a man aged 18 to 29 in good health.

This chain joins TRBV25-1 and TRBJ1-4; tentative D call: TRBD1 (6 bases). With 2 bases removed from V and 8 bases from J, the gap between germline ends came to 18 bases. Germline V gives CDR1 MGHDK, CDR2 SYGVNS. CDR3 length equals 16 residues. The CDR3 spells CASSEGQGRKGEKLFF. DNA of the CDR3: TGTGCCAGCAGTGAAGGGCAGGGGCGGAAAGGCGAAAAACTGTTTTTT.

The chain couples TRBV7-2 to TRBJ2-2; D gene ambiguous. The CDR3 extends over 14 amino acids. Deletions cut 3 bases from V and 6 bases from J, with 11 bases between. Per the germline V gene, CDR1 is SGHTA and CDR2 is FQGNSA. CDR3 protein: CASSLVRGPGELFF. The CDR3 bases are TGTGCCAGCAGCTTGGTTAGAGGCCCCGGGGAGCTGTTTTTT.

This clone appeared once. Other DNA sequences within the sample encode an identical CDR3. This rearrangement joins TRBV5-1 to TRBJ1-4; no clear D gene. The CDR3 is 14 residues long. V lost 0 bases and J 2 bases, leaving 5 bases between the germline ends. The germline CDR1 and CDR2 sequences are SGHRS and YFSETQ. The CDR3 DNA is TGCGCCAGCAGCTTGGCCCCCACTAATGAAAAACTGTTTTTT. It encodes CASSLAPTNEKLFF.

This clone was observed a single time. This chain links TRBV11-2 with TRBJ2-1; TRBD2 agrees at 11 bases. The J segment lost 7 bases and the V segment lost 3 bases, leaving 5 bases of the junction unmatched. Germline CDR1 and CDR2: SGHAT and FQNNGV. This CDR3 is 15 amino acids long. CDR3 sequence (DNA): TGTGCCAGCAGCTTTTTAGCGGGAGGGCCGAATGAGCAGTTCTTC. As protein: CASSFLAGGPNEQFF.

This chain links TRBV5-8 with TRBJ1-5, with TRBD1 matching 8 bases. Germline V gene sequence: CDR1 SGHTS, CDR2 YDEGEE. The V and J ends lost 4 bases and 5 bases, in that order; junction bases with no gene match: 5. CDR3 length equals 14 residues. The CDR3 loop reads CASSRTGMYQPQHF. CDR3 bases: TGTGCCAGCAGCCGGACAGGGATGTATCAGCCCCAGCATTTT.

This clone is a singleton in its sample. The gene calls are TRBV5-1 and TRBJ2-1; 10 bases line up with TRBD2. V lost 4 bases, J lost 9 bases, and 10 bases stayed unmatched. CDR3 length equals 15 residues. CDR1 and CDR2 (germline): SGHRS, YFSETQ. The CDR3: CASSRASGGIREQFF. The CDR3 DNA reads as TGCGCCAGCAGCCGCGCTAGCGGGGGAATACGTGAGCAGTTCTTC.